This T cell receptor (beta chain) was retrieved from a study of beta chain features in type 1 diabetes. The germline CDR1 and CDR2 sequences are SGHRS and YFSETQ. The CDR3 length is 17 residues. Trimming took 3 bases from V and 5 from J, leaving 23 bases between them. The isolated RNA, all of it, was reverse transcribed, so expressed TCRB transcripts were what got sequenced. Produced via immunoSEQ multiplex PCR; TCRdb's table is partial and in-frame only. This table has some 500,000 clones, about 10% appearing once. This clonotype was obtained from a woman aged 18-29 years in good health. Sequences were obtained from naive CD4+ T cells from blood. The chain has TRBV5-1 and TRBJ2-5; D assignment may be TRBD1 or TRBD2 (6 bases each). CDR3: CASSSVLGGLREETQYF. The CDR3 DNA is TGCGCCAGCAGCTCCGTGTTGGGGGGCCTCCGAGAGGAGACCCAGTACTTC.